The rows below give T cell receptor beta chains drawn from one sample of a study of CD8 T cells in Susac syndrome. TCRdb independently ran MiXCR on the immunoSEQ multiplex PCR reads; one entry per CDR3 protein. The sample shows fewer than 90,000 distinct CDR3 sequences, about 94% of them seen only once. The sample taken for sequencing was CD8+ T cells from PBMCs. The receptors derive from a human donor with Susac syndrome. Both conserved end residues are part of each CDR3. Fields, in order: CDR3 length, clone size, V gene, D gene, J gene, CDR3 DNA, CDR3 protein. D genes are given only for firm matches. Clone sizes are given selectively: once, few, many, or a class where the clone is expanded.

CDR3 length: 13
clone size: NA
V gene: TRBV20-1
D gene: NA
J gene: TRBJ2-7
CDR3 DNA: TGCAGTGCCGGCCGGGAGCTCTACTACGAGCAGTACTTC
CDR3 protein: CSAGRELYYEQYF

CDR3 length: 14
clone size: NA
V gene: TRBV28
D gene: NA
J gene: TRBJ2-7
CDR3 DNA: TGTGCCAGCAGTCCTTCGGGACTGACCTACGAGCAGTACTTC
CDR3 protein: CASSPSGLTYEQYF

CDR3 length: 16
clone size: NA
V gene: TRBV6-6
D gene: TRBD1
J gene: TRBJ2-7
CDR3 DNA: TGTGCCAGCAGTTACTCGAAGGGGACAGGGGGACCCGAGCAGTACTTC
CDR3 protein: CASSYSKGTGGPEQYF

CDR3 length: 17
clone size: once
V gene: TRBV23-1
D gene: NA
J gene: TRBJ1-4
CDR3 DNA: TGCGCCAGCAGTCAATCGATTTTCGCGCAGGGGAGGGAAAAACTGTTTTTT
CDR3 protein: CASSQSIFAQGREKLFF

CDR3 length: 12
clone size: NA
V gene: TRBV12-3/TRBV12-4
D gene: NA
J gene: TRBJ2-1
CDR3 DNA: TGTGCCAGCAGTTTAGGGAGAAATGAGCAGTTCTTC
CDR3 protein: CASSLGRNEQFF

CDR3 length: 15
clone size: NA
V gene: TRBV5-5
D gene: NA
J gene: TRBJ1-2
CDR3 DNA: TGTGCCAGCAGCTTGGAAGAAGCCCGTTACTATGGCTACACCTTC
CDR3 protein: CASSLEEARYYGYTF

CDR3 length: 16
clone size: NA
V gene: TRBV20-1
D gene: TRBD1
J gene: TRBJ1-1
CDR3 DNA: TGCAGTGCCACTGGACAGGGGTGGAAATTGGGAACTGAAGCTTTCTTT
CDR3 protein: CSATGQGWKLGTEAFF

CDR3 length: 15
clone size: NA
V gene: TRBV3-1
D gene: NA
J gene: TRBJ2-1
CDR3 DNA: TGTGCCAGCAGCGTACCCGGGACACCCTACAATGAGCAGTTCTTC
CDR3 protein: CASSVPGTPYNEQFF

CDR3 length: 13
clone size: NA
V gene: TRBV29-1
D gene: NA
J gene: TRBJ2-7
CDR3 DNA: TGCAGCGTTGTACGGGGGGCGCGCTACGAGCAGTACTTC
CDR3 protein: CSVVRGARYEQYF

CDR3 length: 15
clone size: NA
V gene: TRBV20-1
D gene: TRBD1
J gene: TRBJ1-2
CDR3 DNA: TGCAGTGCTTTTCCGGGACAGGGGGCCCTCTATGGCTACACCTTC
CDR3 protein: CSAFPGQGALYGYTF

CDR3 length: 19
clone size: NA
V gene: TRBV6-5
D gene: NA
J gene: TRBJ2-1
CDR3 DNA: TGTGCCAGCAGTTACTCGAGCAGGGGACCAGAGAGCTCCTACAATGAGCAGTTCTTC
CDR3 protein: CASSYSSRGPESSYNEQFF

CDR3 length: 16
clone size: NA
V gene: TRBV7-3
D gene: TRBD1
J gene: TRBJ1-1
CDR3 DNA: TGTGCCAGCAGCCACCGGGACAGGGGGCTGAGCACTGAAGCTTTCTTT
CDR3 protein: CASSHRDRGLSTEAFF

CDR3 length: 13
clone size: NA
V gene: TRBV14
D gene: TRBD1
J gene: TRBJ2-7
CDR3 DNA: TGTGCCGGGACCGGGACAGGAGATTACGAGCAGTACTTC
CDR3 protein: CAGTGTGDYEQYF

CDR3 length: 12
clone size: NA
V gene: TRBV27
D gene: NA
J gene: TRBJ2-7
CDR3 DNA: TGTGCCACCCGGGACTCCGACTACGAGCAGTACTTC
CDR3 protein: CATRDSDYEQYF

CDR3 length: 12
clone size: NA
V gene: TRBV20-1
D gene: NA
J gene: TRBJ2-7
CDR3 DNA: TGCAGTGCTAGCGGACAGATCTACGAGCAGTACTTC
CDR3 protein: CSASGQIYEQYF

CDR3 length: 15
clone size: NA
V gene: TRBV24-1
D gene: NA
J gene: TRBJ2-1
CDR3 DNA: TGTGCCACCAGTGATTCCCGGAGCTCCTACAATGAGCAGTTCTTC
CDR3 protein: CATSDSRSSYNEQFF

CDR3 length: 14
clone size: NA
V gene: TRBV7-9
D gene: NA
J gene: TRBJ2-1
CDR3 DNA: TGTGCCAGCAGCTTAACTGCTTCCTACAATGAGCAGTTCTTC
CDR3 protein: CASSLTASYNEQFF

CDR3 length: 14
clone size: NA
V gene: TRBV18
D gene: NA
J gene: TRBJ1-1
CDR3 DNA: TGTGCCAGCTCACCAATGCAGCACTACACTGAAGCTTTCTTT
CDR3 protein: CASSPMQHYTEAFF

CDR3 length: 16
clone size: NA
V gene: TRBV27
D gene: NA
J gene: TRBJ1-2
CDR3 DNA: TGTGCCAGCAGTTTCAGCGGGCAGGGAGGGGTCTATGGCTACACCTTC
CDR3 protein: CASSFSGQGGVYGYTF

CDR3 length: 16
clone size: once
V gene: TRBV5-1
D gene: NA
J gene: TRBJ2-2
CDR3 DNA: TGCGCCAGCAGCTTACAGGTACCGTCGAACACCGGGGAGCTGTTTTTT
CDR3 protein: CASSLQVPSNTGELFF

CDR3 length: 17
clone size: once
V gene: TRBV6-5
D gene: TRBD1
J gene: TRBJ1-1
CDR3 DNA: TGTGCCAGCAGTTACACCCCGACAGGGGGCTCTAACACTGAAGCTTTCTTT
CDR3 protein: CASSYTPTGGSNTEAFF

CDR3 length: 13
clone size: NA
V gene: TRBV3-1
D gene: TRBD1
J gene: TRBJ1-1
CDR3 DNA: TGTGCCAGCAGCCCACCGGACAGGGTTGAAGCTTTCTTT
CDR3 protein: CASSPPDRVEAFF

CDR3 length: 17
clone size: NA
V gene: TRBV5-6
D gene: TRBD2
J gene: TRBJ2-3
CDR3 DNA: TGTGCCAGCAGCTTGGAGACTAGCGGGGGAGCGCGGGATACGCAGTATTTT
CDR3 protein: CASSLETSGGARDTQYF

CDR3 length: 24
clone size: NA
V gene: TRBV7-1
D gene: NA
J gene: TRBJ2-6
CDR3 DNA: TGTGCCAGCAGCTCCCCAGCAGGTCGAGACAGGACCGTTCCCTTCCTCTCTGGGGCCAACGTCCTGACTTTC
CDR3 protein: CASSSPAGRDRTVPFLSGANVLTF

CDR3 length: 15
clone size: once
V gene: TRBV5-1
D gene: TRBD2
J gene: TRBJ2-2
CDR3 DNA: TGCGCCAGCAGCGCGATAGCGGGACGGGCCGGGGAGCTGTTTTTT
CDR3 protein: CASSAIAGRAGELFF

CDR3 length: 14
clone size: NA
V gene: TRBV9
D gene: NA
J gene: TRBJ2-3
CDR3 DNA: TGTGCCAGCAGCGTGTTGGACGGCACAGATACGCAGTATTTT
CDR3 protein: CASSVLDGTDTQYF

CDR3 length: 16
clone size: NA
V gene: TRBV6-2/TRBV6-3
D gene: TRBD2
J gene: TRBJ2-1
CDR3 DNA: TGTGCCAGCAGTGAGACTAGCGGGAGAGGATACAATGAGCAGTTCTTC
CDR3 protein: CASSETSGRGYNEQFF

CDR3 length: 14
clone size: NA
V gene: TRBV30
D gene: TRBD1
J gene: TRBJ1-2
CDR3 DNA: TGTGCCTGGGACCCGACAGGGTCCGACTATGGCTACACCTTC
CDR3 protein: CAWDPTGSDYGYTF

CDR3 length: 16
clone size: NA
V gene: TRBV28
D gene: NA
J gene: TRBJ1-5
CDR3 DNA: TGTGCCAGCAGCCGCAATAGTAGGGCTAGCAATCAGCCCCAGCATTTT
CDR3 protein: CASSRNSRASNQPQHF